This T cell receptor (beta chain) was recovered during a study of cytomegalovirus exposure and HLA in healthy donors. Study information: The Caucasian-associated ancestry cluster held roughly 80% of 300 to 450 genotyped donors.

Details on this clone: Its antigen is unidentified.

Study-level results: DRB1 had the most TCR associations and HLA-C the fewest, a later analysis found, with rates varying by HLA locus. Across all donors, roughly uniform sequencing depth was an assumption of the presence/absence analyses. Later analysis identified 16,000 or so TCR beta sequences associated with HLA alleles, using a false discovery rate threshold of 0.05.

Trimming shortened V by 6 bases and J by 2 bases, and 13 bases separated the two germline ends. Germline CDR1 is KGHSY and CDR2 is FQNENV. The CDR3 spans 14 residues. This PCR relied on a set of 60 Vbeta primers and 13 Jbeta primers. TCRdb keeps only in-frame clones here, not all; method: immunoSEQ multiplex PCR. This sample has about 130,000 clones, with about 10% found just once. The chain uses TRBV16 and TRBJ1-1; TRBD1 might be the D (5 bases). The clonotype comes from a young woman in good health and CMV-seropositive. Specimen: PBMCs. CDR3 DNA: TGTGCCAGCAGACGCACAGGCCCAAACACTGAAGCTTTCTTT. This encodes CASRRTGPNTEAFF. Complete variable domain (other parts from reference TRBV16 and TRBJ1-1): GEEVAQTPKHLVRGEGQKAKLYCAPIKGHSYVFWYQQVLKNEFKFLISFQNENVFDETGMPKERFSAKCLPNSPCSLEIQATKLEDSAVYFCASRRTGPNTEAFFGQGTRLTVV.